One and the same sample provided the 20 T cell receptor beta chains below, sequenced in a study of shared clonotypes between healthy human individuals. TCRdb keeps only in-frame clones here, not all; method: immunoSEQ multiplex PCR. The data show 2.5 million or so clones, with 90% to 95% seen just once and more than 0.12% held by the top ten. The material sequenced was naive CD4+ T cells sorted from blood. Subset noted: CD45RA+ positively selected. The receptors were sampled from a man between 18 and 29 years old in good health.

The J gene is TRBJ2-7, the V gene TRBV30, with D unclear. This CDR3 is built from 13 residues. Germline CDR1 is GTSNPN and CDR2 is SVGIG (reference sequence). Trimming removed 0 bases at V and 2 bases at J, with 8 bases between. CDR3 loop: CAWSVRFTYEQYF. The CDR3 bases are TGTGCCTGGAGTGTAAGGTTTACCTACGAGCAGTACTTC.

The chain employs TRBV28 and TRBJ2-2; possible D gene TRBD2, 6 bases. This CDR3 contains 14 residues. The germline CDR1 and CDR2 sequences are MDHEN and SYDVKM. V was clipped by 6 bases and J by 4 bases, with 12 bases between them. CDR3 loop: CASSLLASTGELFF. The DNA of the CDR3 is TGTGCCAGCAGCCTACTAGCTTCCACCGGGGAGCTGTTTTTT.

The rearrangement links TRBV13 to TRBJ1-1; unclear D gene. V was trimmed by 1 base and J by 4 bases, leaving 16 bases between them. This CDR3 region has 16 residues. CDR1 PRHDT and CDR2 FYEKMQ come from the germline V gene (reference sequence). The CDR3, as DNA: TGTGCCAGCAGCTTAGCCGGACTCACCAGGAGCACTGAAGCTTTCTTT. Residues: CASSLAGLTRSTEAFF.

V usage is TRBV30 and J usage is TRBJ2-3, with no clear D. In germline, CDR1 is GTSNPN, CDR2 SVGIG (reference sequence). This CDR3 comprises 12 residues. V was clipped by 2 bases and J by 6 bases, with 9 bases between them. This CDR3 reads CAWSIGADTQYF. For the CDR3, the DNA is TGTGCCTGGAGTATCGGTGCTGATACGCAGTATTTT. Full variable domain (rest looked up from reference TRBV30 and TRBJ2-3): SQTIHQWPATLVQPVGSPLSLECTVEGTSNPNLYWYRQAAGRGLQLLFYSVGIGQISSEVPQNLSASRPQDRQFILSSKKLLLSDSGFYLCAWSIGADTQYFGPGTRLTVL.

The chain has TRBV29-1 and TRBJ2-7; D remains ambiguous. V gave up 7 bases and J gave up 3 bases, with 10 bases separating them. CDR1 is SQVTM and CDR2 is ANQGSEA in the germline V gene. CDR3 length equals 11 residues. CDR3 sequence (DNA): TGCAGCGCCCAATCCCACTACGAGCAGTACTTC. Its protein is CSAQSHYEQYF.

A single count supports this clone. The chain joins TRBV5-6 to TRBJ2-1; TRBD1 aligns across 8 bases. The germline gives CDR1 SGHDT, CDR2 YYEEEE. This CDR3 is built from 16 residues. V lost 0 bases, J lost 8 bases, and 10 bases stayed unmatched. The CDR3: CASSLDRQGLGDEQFF. The CDR3 DNA reads as TGTGCCAGCAGCTTGGATAGACAGGGGCTAGGCGATGAGCAGTTCTTC.

As to this clone: This CDR3 is also generated by other DNA sequences in the sample. The V call is TRBV10-3, the J call TRBJ2-7; D gene uncertain. Germline CDR1 is ENHRY and CDR2 is SYGVKD. The CDR3 runs to 12 residues. V gave up 3 bases and J gave up 0 bases, with 3 bases separating them. The CDR3 loop reads CAISEASYEQYF. The CDR3 DNA reads TGTGCCATCAGTGAAGCCTCCTACGAGCAGTACTTC.

This rearrangement joins TRBV5-1 to TRBJ1-1, with D tentatively TRBD1 (5 bases). The V gene lost 6 bases and the J gene lost 4 bases, with 13 bases spanning the gap. There are 13 residues in the CDR3. CDR1 is SGHRS, CDR2 YFSETQ, per germline. The CDR3 DNA reads TGCGCCAGCAATCCTCTCGGGGGCACTGAAGCTTTCTTT. As protein: CASNPLGGTEAFF.

The chain couples TRBV23-1 to TRBJ2-7; 7 bases align to TRBD1. TRBV23-1 is known as an ORF, though its function is uncertain. The CDR3 loop spans 15 amino acids. V shed 7 bases, J shed 3 bases, and the junction held 12 bases outside the gene matches. CDR3 residues: CASTQTGKFDYEQYF. CDR3 sequence (DNA): TGCGCCAGCACCCAGACAGGGAAGTTTGACTACGAGCAGTACTTC.

The J gene is TRBJ2-5, the V gene TRBV4-2, with TRBD2 as a possible D gene (5 bases). Looked up from germline, CDR1 is LGHNA and CDR2 is YNFKEQ. The germline V and J ends were trimmed by 0 bases and 5 bases, with 13 bases remaining between them. The CDR3 sequence is 15 residues long. The CDR3 loop is CASSQEDSVRETQYF. In nucleotides, the CDR3 is TGTGCCAGCAGCCAAGAGGATAGCGTCCGTGAGACCCAGTACTTC.

The chain employs TRBV5-1 and TRBJ2-1; perhaps TRBD1 as D (6 bases). Germline CDR1 and CDR2: SGHRS and YFSETQ. V lost 1 base, J lost 4 bases, and 21 bases lay in between. This CDR3 region has 18 residues. The DNA for the CDR3 is TGCGCCAGCAGCTTGCTGAGTCCCGGGACATCTTTTTACAATGAGCAGTTCTTC. It encodes CASSLLSPGTSFYNEQFF.

The chain uses TRBV11-2 and TRBJ2-1; D is unresolved. Germline values: CDR1 SGHAT, CDR2 FQNNGV. Trimming cost V 1 base and J 1 base, with 20 bases left between them. There are 19 residues in the CDR3. The CDR3 sequence is CASSLGALGLRSSYNEQFF. As DNA, the CDR3 is TGTGCCAGCAGCTTAGGAGCTCTTGGTTTGCGGAGTTCCTACAATGAGCAGTTCTTC.

The chain has TRBV2 and TRBJ1-2; no reliable D call. CDR3 size: 11 residues. Trimming cost V 5 bases and J 9 bases, with 10 bases left between them. Germline CDR1 is SNHLY and CDR2 is FYNNEI. As DNA, the CDR3 is TGTGCCAGCAGTCCCGTTGTCCGCTACACCTTC. Its translation is CASSPVVRYTF.

CDR3 coding DNA: TGTGCCAGCAGCTTAGTGTTTGGTGAGCAGTTCTTC. Protein: CASSLVFGEQFF. The chain joins TRBV7-8 to TRBJ2-1; no reliable D call. The CDR3 spans 12 residues. Germline values: CDR1 SGHVS, CDR2 FQNEAQ. V lost 1 base to trimming and J lost 9 bases, with 7 bases between them. Using reference TRBV7-8 and TRBJ2-1 for the parts outside the CDR3, the full variable domain is GAGVSQSPRYKVAKRGQDVALRCDPISGHVSLFWYQQALGQGPEFLTYFQNEAQLDKSGLPSDRFFAERPEGSVSTLKIQRTQQEDSAVYLCASSLVFGEQFFGPGTRLTVL.

This sequence joins TRBV6-5 and TRBJ1-2; D remains ambiguous. Trimming stripped 7 bases from V and 7 bases from J, with 22 bases between. The length of the CDR3 is 15 residues. CDR1 and CDR2 (germline): MNHEY, SVGAGI. CDR3 sequence: CASTESLAVPTGYTF. In nucleotides, the CDR3 is TGTGCCAGCACCGAGTCTCTTGCCGTACCGACTGGCTACACCTTC.

This clone has a handful of counts. The chain recombines TRBV15 with TRBJ1-5; the D gene is possibly TRBD1 (6 bases). The CDR3 runs 14 residues. Between the trimmed V and J ends, which lost 6 bases and 3 bases, there was a span of 12 bases. Germline CDR1 and CDR2: LNHNV and YYDKDF (reference sequence). The CDR3 reads CATSGGGPNQPQHF. The CDR3 coding sequence is TGTGCCACCAGTGGAGGGGGACCCAATCAGCCCCAGCATTTT.

The CDR3 DNA reads TGTGCCATCAGTGAGTCTTCTATAGAAAAACTGTTTTTT. This codes for CAISESSIEKLFF. The V gene is TRBV10-3, the J gene TRBJ1-4; D uncertain. V was shortened by 0 bases and J by 8 bases, with 7 bases between the two germline ends. Germline V gene data show CDR1 as ENHRY and CDR2 as SYGVKD. CDR3 length equals 13 residues.

This sequence joins TRBV6-1 and TRBJ1-3; possibly TRBD1 for D (5 bases). This CDR3 has 13 residues. Trimming stripped 5 bases from V and 3 bases from J, with 8 bases between. CDR1 is MNHNS and CDR2 is SASEGT in the germline V gene. In DNA form, the CDR3 reads TGTGCCAGCAGTCCCCAGGGTGGAAACACCATATATTTT. It is translated as CASSPQGGNTIYF.

The chain employs TRBV5-8 and TRBJ1-2; unclear D gene. The CDR3 is 13 amino acids. Trimming pared 6 bases from V and 0 bases from J, leaving 9 bases between. From germline, CDR1 is SGHTS and CDR2 YDEGEE. The CDR3 DNA is TGTGCCAGCACCTCTGAAGCTAACTATGGCTACACCTTC. Translation gives CASTSEANYGYTF.

J is TRBJ2-1 and V is TRBV5-1, with TRBD2 matching 13 bases. V lost 0 bases and J lost 8; bases outside the gene matches: 5. The CDR3 spans 16 residues. Germline values: CDR1 SGHRS, CDR2 YFSETQ. The CDR3 sequence is CASSLGGTSGTHEQFF. The DNA for the CDR3 is TGCGCCAGCAGCTTGGGAGGGACTAGCGGGACGCATGAGCAGTTCTTC.